A selection of T cell receptor beta chains follows, all from one sample in a study of blood T cell repertoires in COVID-19. Clones were sequenced by immunoSEQ multiplex PCR, and TCRdb holds only the in-frame ones, with some missing. The repertoire holds about 120,000 clones, with 60% to 80% as singletons. The sample consisted of peripheral blood. The receptors come from a woman in her seventies with acute or convalescent COVID-19. CDR3s include the opening cysteine and the closing phenylalanine or tryptophan. The D gene is left open where the match is weak. Size is stated for part of the rows, as once, few or many counts, or as a class when the clone is expanded.

V,D,size,J,DNA,CDR3
TRBV7-9,TRBD1,many,TRBJ2-5,TGTGCCAGCAGCAAGGACAGGGGACAAGAGACCCAGTACTTC,CASSKDRGQETQYF
TRBV7-6,TRBD2,NA,TRBJ2-5,TGTGCCAGCAGCTTAGCGCGGAAGCGGGGGGGCTCGGAGACCCAGTACTTC,CASSLARKRGGSETQYF
TRBV9,NA,NA,TRBJ2-5,TGTGCCAGCAGCGATCAGGGCTGGGGGACCCAGTACTTC,CASSDQGWGTQYF
TRBV6-2/TRBV6-3,NA,NA,TRBJ2-7,TGTGCCAGCAGTTACTCAGCGCGGGGGCATAAGTCCTACGAGCAGTACTTC,CASSYSARGHKSYEQYF
TRBV2,TRBD1,few,TRBJ2-3,TGTGCCAGCAGTAAGGACAGGGGCACAGATACGCAGTATTTT,CASSKDRGTDTQYF
TRBV3-1/TRBV3-2,NA,NA,TRBJ2-5,TGTGCCAGCAGGAGAAACGTCGGGGTCATGGGGGAGACCCAGTACTTC,CASRRNVGVMGETQYF
TRBV6-6,NA,NA,TRBJ1-4,TGTGCCAGCAGTTACGAGCGGGGGCAGTTACATGAAAAACTGTTTTTT,CASSYERGQLHEKLFF
TRBV11-2,TRBD1,NA,TRBJ2-7,TGTGCCAGCAGCCGCCCTCGGGACAGATACTACGAGCAGTACTTC,CASSRPRDRYYEQYF
TRBV19,NA,NA,TRBJ2-3,TGTGCCAGTTCCCCAGGGGATACGCAGTATTTT,CASSPGDTQYF
TRBV25-1,NA,NA,TRBJ1-1,TGTGCCAGCAGTGTGGTGGGGGGCACTGAAGCTTTCTTT,CASSVVGGTEAFF
TRBV11-2,NA,NA,TRBJ2-5,TGTGCCAGCAGCTTAGGCGCAGGCGCGGGCAGGCAAGAGACCCAGTACTTC,CASSLGAGAGRQETQYF
TRBV10-3,TRBD1,NA,TRBJ1-6,TGTGCCACCCGACAGGGAGTCTATAATTCACCCCTCCACTTT,CATRQGVYNSPLHF
TRBV28,TRBD1,once,TRBJ1-2,TGTGCCAGCGGCCGGGACAGGGATACTAACTATGGCTACACCTTC,CASGRDRDTNYGYTF
TRBV5-1,NA,NA,TRBJ1-1,TGCGCCAGCAGCTTCAGCAGGAGGGGCACTGAAGCTTTCTTT,CASSFSRRGTEAFF
TRBV6-1,NA,NA,TRBJ1-1,TGTGCCAGCAGTGATTCGCGGGAAGCTTTCTTT,CASSDSREAFF
TRBV25-1,NA,NA,TRBJ1-1,TGTGCCAGCAGCCACGGTTTCGCTGAAGCTTTCTTT,CASSHGFAEAFF
TRBV2,TRBD1,NA,TRBJ1-2,TGTGCCAGCAGTGAAGGTTTAGGGGGCCACTATGGCTACACCTTC,CASSEGLGGHYGYTF
TRBV5-1,TRBD2,NA,TRBJ2-3,TGCGCCAGCAGCTTAGCTAGCGGGGGTAGCACAGATACGCAGTATTTT,CASSLASGGSTDTQYF
TRBV5-1,NA,few,TRBJ2-7,TGCGCCAGCAGCTGGGGCTGGGGCTCTACCCCCTACGAGCAGTACTTC,CASSWGWGSTPYEQYF
TRBV3-1/TRBV3-2,TRBD2,few,TRBJ2-7,TGTGCCAGCAGCCAGGGACTAACGAACTCCTACGAGCAGTACTTC,CASSQGLTNSYEQYF
TRBV7-9,NA,NA,TRBJ2-3,TGTGCCAGCAGCTTAACCGGTTACACAGATACGCAGTATTTT,CASSLTGYTDTQYF
TRBV25-1,TRBD1,NA,TRBJ1-1,TGTGCCAGCGGACAGGGATGGGAGAGCACTGAAGCTTTCTTT,CASGQGWESTEAFF
TRBV3-1/TRBV3-2,TRBD1,few,TRBJ1-2,TGTGCCAGCAGCCGCGACAGGGGATCCCCTCTCTATGGCTACACCTTC,CASSRDRGSPLYGYTF
TRBV25-1,NA,NA,TRBJ1-1,TGTGCCAGCAGTTCTCCTAGGGGCTGGGCTTTCTTT,CASSSPRGWAFF